Listed here are 8 T cell receptor beta chains from one sample, sequenced in a study of T-cell memory formation after mild COVID-19. TCRdb reprocessed the 5' RACE reads with MiXCR, giving one entry per CDR3 protein. The sample carries about 100,000 distinct CDR3 sequences, approximately 15% recorded once. The sequencing input was PBMCs or a T cell subset sorted from them (not recorded which). These TCRs come from a young man who had mild COVID-19 (a few samples of this study predate the infection). Cell type and time point are not known.

This clonotype has more than one count but fewer than ten. The CDR3 region has the DNA TGTGCCAGCAGGACGGGACAGTCGAACACTGAAGCTTTCTTT. Its translation: CASRTGQSNTEAFF. The chain recombines TRBV27 with TRBJ1-1; 7 bases fit TRBD1. The CDR3 totals 14 residues. The trim removed 6 bases at V and 1 base at J, leaving 5 bases unmatched. Germline V gives CDR1 MNHEY, CDR2 SMNVEV (reference sequence).

This clonotype was observed a few times. The genes are TRBV12-3 or TRBV12-4 and TRBJ1-5; possibly TRBD1 for D (6 bases). Trimming shortened V by 7 bases and J by 1 base, and 14 bases separated the two germline ends. The CDR3 loop spans 15 amino acids. This CDR3 is CASNDGTISNQPQHF. In DNA, the CDR3 is TGTGCCAGCAACGACGGGACAATCAGCAATCAGCCCCAGCATTTT.

This clonotype was detected only a few times. This chain connects TRBV12-3 or TRBV12-4 to TRBJ1-3; D ambiguous. The CDR3 totals 12 residues. Trimming cost V 4 bases and J 2 bases, with 3 bases left between them. For the CDR3, the DNA is TGTGCCAGCAGTTCACCTGGAAACACCATATATTTT. Encoded protein: CASSSPGNTIYF.

This clonotype was counted at least ten times. This sequence joins TRBV11-2 and TRBJ2-3, with 9 bases matching TRBD2. Germline loops: CDR1 SGHAT, CDR2 FQNNGV. This CDR3 has 17 residues. V lost 1 base to trimming and J lost 6 bases; unmatched junction nucleotides: 11. CDR3 nucleotides: TGTGCCAGCAGCTTAGCGGGCGGGGGGGCCGAATATGATACGCAGTATTTT. Translating gives CASSLAGGGAEYDTQYF. The complete variable domain, with remaining parts taken from reference TRBV11-2 and TRBJ2-3, reads EAGVAQSPRYKIIEKRQSVAFWCNPISGHATLYWYQQILGQGPKLLIQFQNNGVVDDSQLPKDRFSAERLKGVDSTLKIQPAKLEDSAVYLCASSLAGGGAEYDTQYFGPGTRLTVL.

The rearrangement joins TRBV4-1 to TRBJ1-1; D is perhaps TRBD1 (5 bases). CDR1 is MGHRA, CDR2 YSYEKL, per germline. This CDR3 has 15 residues. Trimming took 1 base from V and 3 from J, leaving 12 bases between them. CDR3 sequence (DNA): TGCGCCAGCAGCCAAGTGTCGGGGCAGCACACTGAAGCTTTCTTT. Residues: CASSQVSGQHTEAFF.

This chain uses TRBV9 with TRBJ2-3; D unresolved. The CDR3 has 15 residues. V lost 0 bases to trimming and J lost 3 bases, with 11 bases between them. Germline V CDR1 and CDR2: SGDLS, YYNGEE. The CDR3 nucleotides are TGTGCCAGCAGCGTAGTTTGGGTGGCGACAGATACGCAGTATTTT. This translates into CASSVVWVATDTQYF. The full variable domain, with the rest looked up from reference TRBV9 and TRBJ2-3, is DSGVTQTPKHLITATGQRVTLRCSPRSGDLSVYWYQQSLDQGLQFLIQYYNGEERAKGNILERFSAQQFPDLHSELNLSSLELGDSALYFCASSVVWVATDTQYFGPGTRLTVL.

This clonotype was seen a few times. The V gene is TRBV14, the J gene TRBJ2-2; 7 bases line up with TRBD1. From germline, CDR1 is SGHDN and CDR2 FVKESK. With 0 bases clipped from V and 5 bases from J, the junction kept 3 bases outside the gene matches. The CDR3 runs 15 residues. The CDR3 DNA reads as TGTGCCAGCAGCCAAGAGACAGGGTTAACCGGGGAGCTGTTTTTT. The encoded protein is CASSQETGLTGELFF.

In this sample, this clonotype turned up a few times. V usage is TRBV20-1 and J usage is TRBJ2-5; D is ambiguous. Germline-derived CDR1 and CDR2 are DFQATT and SNEGSKA (reference sequence). Trimming cost V 1 base and J 2 bases, with 14 bases left between them. There are 15 residues in the CDR3. The chain's CDR3 is CSARGPADRQETQYF. The DNA for the CDR3 is TGCAGTGCTAGAGGGCCAGCCGACCGTCAAGAGACCCAGTACTTC.